This T cell receptor (beta chain) was sequenced in a study of identical twins listed by TCRdb under 2016. Study-wide context: TCR alpha and beta repertoires from monozygotic twins, unrelated adults of various ages and cord blood were deep-sequenced to test whether fetal clonotypes persist. To rule out contamination, replicate twin experiments were performed at different times with different library preparation protocols. On the study overall, not on this receptor specifically: Abundant cord blood beta clonotypes carried fewer insertions; young adult naive repertoires showed a weaker similar trend, while memory repertoires showed none. Zero-insertion analyses could be partly confounded by invariant T cells such as MAIT and iNKT, though diverse VJ usage argued against such confounding for most clonotypes. In beta out-of-frame sequences, excess twin sharing was weaker, because having fewer shared sequences lowered the signal-to-noise ratio. Conclusions relied on cross-sectional statistical analysis, since the same donors could not be followed over many years. Compared with coincidental sharing between unrelated individuals, an excess of low generation-probability sequences was observed among out-of-frame TCR alpha sequences shared between twins. In monozygotic twins, recombination models systematically underestimated out-of-frame TCR alpha sharing, but the models matched the sharing seen between unrelated individuals.

This clonotype was seen at least ten times. Its antigen remains undetermined. No clone much larger than this one lies a single base away; base qualities are absent. Every donor was a healthy Caucasian. Three pairs of female monozygotic twins, all aged 18 to 29 years, made up the twin cohort. Positive isolation kits from Invitrogen were used to isolate the CD4+ and CD8+ T cell populations. From the cysteine up to the phenylalanine, the CDR3 has a length of 17 residues. Just CDR3 DNA is preserved here, 51 bases in frame from base 1. The germline V end is reduced by 3 bases and the J end by 2 bases; junction bases left unmatched: 4. According to the germline V gene, CDR1 reads SGHTA and CDR2 reads FQGNSA. Libraries were constructed by 5' RACE. The data were produced on an Illumina HiSeq 2000. Template switching introduced a universal primer binding site; the final cDNA contained a unique molecular identifier, enabling accurate counting of TCR cDNA molecules. Specific primers in the conserved constant-segment region were used to synthesize first-strand cDNA for the TCR alpha and beta chains. To control for contamination, every cDNA library carried two barcodes: a SMART-Mk sample barcode plus Illumina barcodes. TruSeq adapter sequences and Illumina sample barcodes were added in two successive PCR steps. TCR alpha and beta cDNA libraries were sequenced on the Illumina HiSeq platform with custom primers. The source study handled its data this way. MiGEC was used to process raw reads and extract unique molecular identifiers, and MiXCR was used to find CDR3 positions. Recombination models were inferred per individual with the repgenHMM and IGoR tools using an EM algorithm. The tcR package in R was used for shared clonotype analysis, with sharing normalized by the product of cloneset sizes. Out-of-frame nonproductive sequences were analyzed to study raw recombination free of thymic and clonal selection effects. TCRdb redid the processing of the public reads, applying fastp at Q25 and MiXCR, and retained in-frame beta chains. Merged by CDR3 protein, the rows form single entries marked with the most common genes and DNA. The V and J calls and clone size are TCRdb's, not the authors'. The sample table shows 400,000 to 550,000 distinct CDR3 sequences, and roughly an eighth are seen once. Approximately 1% of the sample is taken by the ten largest.

This sample also belongs to another study, concerning yellow fever vaccine responses in identical twins. Reported in the second study: The authors reported that the T cell response to vaccination in identical twins appeared partly convergent and partly personalized. In identical twins, the study followed T cell clones that responded to the vaccine with precision.

This clonotype was obtained from a woman between 18 and 29 years old in good health. This chain is built from TRBV7-2 and TRBJ2-3; TRBD2 agrees with 14 junctional bases. Specimen: CD4+ T cells sorted from blood. The DNA sequence is as follows: TGTGCCAGCAGCTTTAGGACTAGCGGGGGGCTCACAGATACGCAGTATTTT. It specifies CASSFRTSGGLTDTQYF.